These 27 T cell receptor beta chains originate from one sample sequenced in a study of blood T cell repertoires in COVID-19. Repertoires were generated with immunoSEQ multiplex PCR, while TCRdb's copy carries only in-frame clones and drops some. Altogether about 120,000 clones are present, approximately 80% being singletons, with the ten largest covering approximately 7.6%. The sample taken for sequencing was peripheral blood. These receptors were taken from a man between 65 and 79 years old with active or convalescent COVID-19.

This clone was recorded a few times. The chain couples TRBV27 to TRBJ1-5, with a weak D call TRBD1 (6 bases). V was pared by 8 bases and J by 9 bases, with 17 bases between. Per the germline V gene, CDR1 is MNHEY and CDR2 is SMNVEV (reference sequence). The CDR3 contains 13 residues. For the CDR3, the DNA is TGTGCCAGCCGCCGAGCCGGACAGTGGCCCCAGCATTTT. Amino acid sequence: CASRRAGQWPQHF.

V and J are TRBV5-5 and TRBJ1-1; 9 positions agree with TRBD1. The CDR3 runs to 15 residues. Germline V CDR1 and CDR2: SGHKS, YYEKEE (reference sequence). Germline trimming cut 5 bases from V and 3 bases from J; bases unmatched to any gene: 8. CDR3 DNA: TGTGCCAGCAGTCACCTGACAGGGGGTGACACTGAAGCTTTCTTT. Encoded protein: CASSHLTGGDTEAFF. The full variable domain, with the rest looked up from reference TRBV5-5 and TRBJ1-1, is DAGVTQSPTHLIKTRGQQVTLRCSPISGHKSVSWYQQVLGQGPQFIFQYYEKEERGRGNFPDRFSARQFPNYSSELNVNALLLGDSALYLCASSHLTGGDTEAFFGQGTRLTVV.

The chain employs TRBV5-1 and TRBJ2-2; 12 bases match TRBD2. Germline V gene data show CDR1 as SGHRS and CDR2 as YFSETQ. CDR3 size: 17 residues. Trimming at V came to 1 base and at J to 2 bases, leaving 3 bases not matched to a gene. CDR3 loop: CASSLRTSGTNTGELFF. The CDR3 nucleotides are TGCGCCAGCAGCTTGCGGACTAGCGGGACAAACACCGGGGAGCTGTTTTTT.

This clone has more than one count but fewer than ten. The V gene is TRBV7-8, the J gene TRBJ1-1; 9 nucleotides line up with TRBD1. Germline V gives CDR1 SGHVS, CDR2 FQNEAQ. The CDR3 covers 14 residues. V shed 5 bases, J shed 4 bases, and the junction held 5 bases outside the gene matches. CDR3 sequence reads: CASSPRTGATEAFF. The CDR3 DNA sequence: TGTGCCAGCAGCCCTCGGACAGGGGCCACTGAAGCTTTCTTT.

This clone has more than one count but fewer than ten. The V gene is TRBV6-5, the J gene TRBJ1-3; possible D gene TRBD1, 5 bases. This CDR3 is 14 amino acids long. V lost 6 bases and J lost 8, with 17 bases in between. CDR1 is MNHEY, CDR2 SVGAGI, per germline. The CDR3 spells CASSTGRGGHTIYF. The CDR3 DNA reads TGTGCCAGCAGCACCGGACGGGGGGGACACACCATATATTTT.

For the CDR3, the DNA is TGTGCCAGCAGCAGGGAGAACACTGAAGCTTTCTTT. It is translated as CASSRENTEAFF. The rearrangement uses TRBV6-5 and TRBJ1-1; D is possibly TRBD1 (5 bases). The germline V and J ends were trimmed by 6 bases and 1 base, with 6 bases remaining between them. CDR1 is MNHEY, CDR2 SVGAGI, per germline. The CDR3 extends over 12 amino acids.

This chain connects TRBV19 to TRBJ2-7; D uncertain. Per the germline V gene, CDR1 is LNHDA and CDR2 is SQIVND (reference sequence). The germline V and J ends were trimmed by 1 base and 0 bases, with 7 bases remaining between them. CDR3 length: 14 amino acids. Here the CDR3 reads CASSIAVGSYEQYF. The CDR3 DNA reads TGTGCCAGTAGTATAGCTGTCGGCTCCTACGAGCAGTACTTC.

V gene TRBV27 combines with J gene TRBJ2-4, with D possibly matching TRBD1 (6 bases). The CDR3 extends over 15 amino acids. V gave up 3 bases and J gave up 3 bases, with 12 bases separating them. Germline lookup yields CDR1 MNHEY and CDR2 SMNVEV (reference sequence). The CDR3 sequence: CASSFNSGVKNIQYF. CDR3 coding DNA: TGTGCCAGCAGTTTTAATTCAGGGGTCAAAAACATTCAGTACTTC.

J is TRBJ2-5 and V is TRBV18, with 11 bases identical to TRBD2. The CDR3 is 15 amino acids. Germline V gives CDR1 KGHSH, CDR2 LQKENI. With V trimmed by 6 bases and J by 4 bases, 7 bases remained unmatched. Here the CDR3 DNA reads TGTGCCAGCTCCCGCTCCGGGACTAGCGGAGAGACCCAGTACTTC. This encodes CASSRSGTSGETQYF.

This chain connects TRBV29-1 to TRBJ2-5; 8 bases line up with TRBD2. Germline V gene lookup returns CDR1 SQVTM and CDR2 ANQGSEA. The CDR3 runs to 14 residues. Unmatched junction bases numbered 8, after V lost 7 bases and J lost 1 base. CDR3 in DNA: TGCAGCGGAATGCGGGGGGCGGGCCAAGAGACCCAGTACTTC. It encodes CSGMRGAGQETQYF.

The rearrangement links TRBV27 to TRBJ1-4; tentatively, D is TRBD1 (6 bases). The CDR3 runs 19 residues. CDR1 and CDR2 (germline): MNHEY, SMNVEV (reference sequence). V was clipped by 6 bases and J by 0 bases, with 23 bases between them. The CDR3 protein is CASSRLRLDRLATNEKLFF. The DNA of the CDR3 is TGTGCCAGCAGCCGATTAAGGTTGGACAGACTTGCAACTAATGAAAAACTGTTTTTT.

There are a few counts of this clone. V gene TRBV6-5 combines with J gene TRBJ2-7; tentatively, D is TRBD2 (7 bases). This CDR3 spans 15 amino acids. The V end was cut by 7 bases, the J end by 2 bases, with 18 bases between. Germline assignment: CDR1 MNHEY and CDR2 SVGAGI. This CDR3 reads CASKPGGGTTYEQYF. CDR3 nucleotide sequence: TGTGCCAGCAAGCCTGGGGGGGGCACCACCTACGAGCAGTACTTC.

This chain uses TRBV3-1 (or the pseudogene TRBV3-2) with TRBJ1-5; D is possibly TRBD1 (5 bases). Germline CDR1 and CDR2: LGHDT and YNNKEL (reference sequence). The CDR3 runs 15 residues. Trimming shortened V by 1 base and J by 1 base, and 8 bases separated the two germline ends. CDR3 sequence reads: CASSQAGGSNQPQHF. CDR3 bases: TGTGCCAGCAGCCAAGCCGGGGGGAGCAATCAGCCCCAGCATTTT.

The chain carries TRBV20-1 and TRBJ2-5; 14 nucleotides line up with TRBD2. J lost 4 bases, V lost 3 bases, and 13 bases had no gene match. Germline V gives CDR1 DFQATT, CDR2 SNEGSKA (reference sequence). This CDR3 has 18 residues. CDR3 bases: TGCAGTGCTAGTGGACTAGCGGGGGGACAGGGTCGGGGAGAGACCCAGTACTTC. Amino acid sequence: CSASGLAGGQGRGETQYF.

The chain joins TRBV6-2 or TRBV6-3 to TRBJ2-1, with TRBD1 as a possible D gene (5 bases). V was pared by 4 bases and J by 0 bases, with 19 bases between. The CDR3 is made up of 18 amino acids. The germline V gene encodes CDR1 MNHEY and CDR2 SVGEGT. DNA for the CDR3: TGTGCCAGCAGTTTAAGTTCCAGGGCGCTGAGCTCCTACAATGAGCAGTTCTTC. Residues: CASSLSSRALSSYNEQFF.

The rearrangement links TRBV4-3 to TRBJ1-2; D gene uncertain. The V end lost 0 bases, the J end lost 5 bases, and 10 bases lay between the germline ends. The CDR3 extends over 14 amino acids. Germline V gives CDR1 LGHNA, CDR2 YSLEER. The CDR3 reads CASSQDRSTYGYTF. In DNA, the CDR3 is TGCGCCAGCAGCCAAGATCGGTCTACTTATGGCTACACCTTC.

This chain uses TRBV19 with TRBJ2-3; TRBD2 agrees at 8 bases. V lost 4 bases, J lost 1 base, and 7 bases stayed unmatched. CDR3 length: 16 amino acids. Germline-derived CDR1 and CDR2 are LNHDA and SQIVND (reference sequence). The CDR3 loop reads CASSTVAGTGTDTQYF. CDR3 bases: TGTGCCAGTAGTACCGTAGCGGGGACGGGCACAGATACGCAGTATTTT.

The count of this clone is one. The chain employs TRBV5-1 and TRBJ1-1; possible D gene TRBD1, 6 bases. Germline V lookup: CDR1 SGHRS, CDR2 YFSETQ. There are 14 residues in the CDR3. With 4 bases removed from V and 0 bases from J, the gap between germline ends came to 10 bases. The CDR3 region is CASSEGQMNTEAFF. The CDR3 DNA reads TGCGCCAGCAGCGAGGGACAAATGAACACTGAAGCTTTCTTT.

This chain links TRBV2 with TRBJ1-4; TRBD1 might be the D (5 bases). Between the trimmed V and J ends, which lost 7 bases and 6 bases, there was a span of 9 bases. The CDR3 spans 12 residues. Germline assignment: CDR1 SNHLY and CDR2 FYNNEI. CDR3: CASKAGYEKLFF. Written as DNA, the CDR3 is TGTGCCAGCAAGGCAGGGTATGAAAAACTGTTTTTT. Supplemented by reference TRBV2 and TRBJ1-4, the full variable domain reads EPEVTQTPSHQVTQMGQEVILRCVPISNHLYFYWYRQILGQKVEFLVSFYNNEISEKSEIFDDQFSVERPDGSNFTLKIRSTKLEDSAMYFCASKAGYEKLFFGSGTQLSVL.

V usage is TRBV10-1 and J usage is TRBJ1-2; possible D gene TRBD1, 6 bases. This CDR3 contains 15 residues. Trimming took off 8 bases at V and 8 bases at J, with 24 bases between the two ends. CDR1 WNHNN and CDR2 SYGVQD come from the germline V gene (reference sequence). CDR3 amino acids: CASGNHRVGYKGYTF. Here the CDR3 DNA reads TGCGCCAGCGGAAACCACAGGGTCGGGTATAAGGGCTACACCTTC.

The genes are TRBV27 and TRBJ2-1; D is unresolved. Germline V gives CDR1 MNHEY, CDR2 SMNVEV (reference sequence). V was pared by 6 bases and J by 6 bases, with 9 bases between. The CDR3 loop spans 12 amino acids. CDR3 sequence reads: CASRAISNEQFF. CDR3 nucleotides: TGTGCCAGCAGGGCAATAAGCAATGAGCAGTTCTTC.

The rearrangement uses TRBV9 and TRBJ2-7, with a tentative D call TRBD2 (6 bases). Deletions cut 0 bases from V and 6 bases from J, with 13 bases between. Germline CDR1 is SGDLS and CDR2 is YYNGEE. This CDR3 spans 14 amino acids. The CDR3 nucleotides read TGTGCCAGCAGCGTAGGCGGGGTATTGGCCGAGCAGTACTTC. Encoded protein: CASSVGGVLAEQYF.

This CDR3 is CASSYGAGGGEQFF. The CDR3 DNA sequence: TGTGCCAGCAGTTACGGGGCGGGAGGCGGTGAGCAGTTCTTC. The gene calls are TRBV6-2 or TRBV6-3 and TRBJ2-1; TRBD2 matches 8 bases. CDR1 and CDR2 (germline): MNHEY, SVGEGT. There are 14 residues in the CDR3. J was trimmed by 9 bases and V by 2 bases; bases with no gene match: 6.

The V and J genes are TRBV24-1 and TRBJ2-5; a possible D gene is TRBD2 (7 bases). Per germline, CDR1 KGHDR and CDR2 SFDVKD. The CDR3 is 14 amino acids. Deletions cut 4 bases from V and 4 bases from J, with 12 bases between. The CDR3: CATSEGGGTETQYF. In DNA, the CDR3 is TGTGCCACCAGTGAGGGAGGGGGTACAGAGACCCAGTACTTC.

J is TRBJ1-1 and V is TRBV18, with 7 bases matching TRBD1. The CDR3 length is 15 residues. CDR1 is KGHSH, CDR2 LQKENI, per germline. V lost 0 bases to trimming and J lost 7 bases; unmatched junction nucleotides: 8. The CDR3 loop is CASSPPGGGLLEAFF. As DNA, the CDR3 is TGTGCCAGCTCACCACCAGGGGGCGGGCTCCTTGAAGCTTTCTTT.

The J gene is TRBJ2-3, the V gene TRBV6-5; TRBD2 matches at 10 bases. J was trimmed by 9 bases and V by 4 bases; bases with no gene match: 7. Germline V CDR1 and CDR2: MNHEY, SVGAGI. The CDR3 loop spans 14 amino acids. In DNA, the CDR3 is TGTGCCAGCAGTTCTGGGACTAGCGACAGAACGCAGTATTTT. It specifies CASSSGTSDRTQYF.

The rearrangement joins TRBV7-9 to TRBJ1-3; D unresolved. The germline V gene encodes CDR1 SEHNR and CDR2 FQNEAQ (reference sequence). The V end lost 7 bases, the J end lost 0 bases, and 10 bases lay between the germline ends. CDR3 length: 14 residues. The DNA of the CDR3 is TGTGCCAGCAAATACTTCTGCTCTGGAAACACCATATATTTT. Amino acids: CASKYFCSGNTIYF.